This T cell receptor beta chain was obtained from a study of blood T cell repertoires in COVID-19. The CDR3 is 13 residues long. J lost 10 bases, V lost 6 bases, and 6 bases had no gene match. Per germline, CDR1 MNHEY and CDR2 SVGAGI. Only in-frame clones appear in the TCRdb table, and some are missing; sequencing was by immunoSEQ multiplex PCR. Among under 200,000 clones listed, under 90% were seen once. The genes are TRBV6-5 and TRBJ1-6, with 7 positions matching TRBD1. The clonotype originates from a young man with active or convalescent COVID-19. The sequencing sample was made of peripheral blood. In DNA, the CDR3 is TGTGCCAGCAGGGTGACAGGGAGATCACCCCTCCACTTT. It codes for CASRVTGRSPLHF.